Following are 20 T cell receptor beta chains from one sample sequenced in a study of response to subunit inactivated influenza vaccine (dated by TCRdb to the late 2010s). The library was obtained by RT-PCR. The sequencing machine was an Illumina HiSeq 2500. TCRdb reprocessed the public reads (quality trimming at Q25 with fastp, clone calling with MiXCR) and kept in-frame beta chains. Rows are unified per CDR3 protein, each entry keeping the most common DNA and genes. For this sample there are some 480,000 distinct CDR3 sequences; over 9.5% appear just once. The top ten constitute roughly 12% of the sample. The time point label, as the study defines it: 45 to 50 days after influenza vaccine administration. The sample consisted of PBMCs from blood, taken 40 to 50 days after vaccination. Receptor source: a man aged 45-65 years who received an inactivated influenza vaccine. Donor details come from another sample of the same person, matched by shared clones.

The sample holds many counts of this clonotype. This rearrangement joins TRBV3-1 to TRBJ2-3, with 10 bases lining up with TRBD2. The length of the CDR3 is 14 residues. Germline loops: CDR1 LGHDT, CDR2 YNNKEL (reference sequence). J was trimmed by 6 bases and V by 4 bases; bases with no gene match: 4. The CDR3 nucleotides are TGTGCCAGCAGCCCTAGCGGGAGTGCTGATACGCAGTATTTT. It translates to CASSPSGSADTQYF.

This clonotype was recorded many times. The chain carries TRBV12-3 or TRBV12-4 and TRBJ1-2; D is unresolved. Trimming cost V 6 bases and J 5 bases, with 10 bases left between them. This CDR3 region has 12 residues. The CDR3 bases are TGTGCCAGCAGACCGGCGGGATATGGCTACACCTTC. Its protein is CASRPAGYGYTF.

The chain couples TRBV12-3 or TRBV12-4 to TRBJ2-5; the D is unclear. Deletions cut 4 bases from V and 1 base from J, with 10 bases between. There are 14 residues in the CDR3. The CDR3 sequence: CASSYYAPQETQYF. CDR3 bases: TGTGCCAGCAGTTATTACGCTCCCCAAGAGACCCAGTACTTC.

This clonotype was recorded a few times. The rearrangement uses TRBV20-1 and TRBJ2-3, with a weak D call TRBD2 (6 bases). The CDR3 runs 13 residues. In germline, CDR1 is DFQATT, CDR2 SNEGSKA (reference sequence). The V and J ends lost 6 bases and 2 bases respectively, with 12 bases between them. This CDR3 is CSAGDSNTDTQYF. The CDR3 DNA reads as TGCAGTGCAGGGGACTCCAACACAGATACGCAGTATTTT.

This clonotype was detected a few times. V gene TRBV24-1 combines with J gene TRBJ1-2, with TRBD1 as a possible D gene (6 bases). Germline assignment: CDR1 KGHDR and CDR2 SFDVKD. Trimming left V 4 bases short and J 8 bases short, with 22 bases between. CDR3 size: 16 residues. CDR3 in amino acids: CATSDPTSNREEGYTF. The DNA for the CDR3 is TGTGCCACCAGTGACCCGACCTCCAACAGGGAAGAGGGCTACACCTTC.

The chain carries TRBV4-3 and TRBJ1-1; D is unclear. There are 15 residues in the CDR3. The V end lost 1 base, the J end lost 0 bases, and 9 bases lay between the germline ends. Germline lookup yields CDR1 LGHNA and CDR2 YSLEER. CDR3 coding DNA: TGCGCCAGCAGCCAAGGGCACAGTCTGAACACTGAAGCTTTCTTT. Protein: CASSQGHSLNTEAFF.

The J gene is TRBJ2-7, the V gene TRBV28, with D perhaps being TRBD1 or TRBD2 (5 bases each). The V end lost 1 base, the J end lost 2 bases, and 12 bases lay between the germline ends. Germline V gives CDR1 MDHEN, CDR2 SYDVKM. The CDR3 consists of 15 residues. CDR3 in DNA: TGTGCCAGCAGTTTATTGGGGACCAGTACCTACGAGCAGTACTTC. It specifies CASSLLGTSTYEQYF.

This clonotype has a count of ten or more. This chain uses TRBV20-1 with TRBJ1-3, with 7 bases fitting TRBD1. This CDR3 has 13 amino acids. Germline V CDR1 and CDR2: DFQATT, SNEGSKA (reference sequence). The CDR3 is CSVNRGPGNTIYF. For the CDR3, the DNA is TGCAGCGTTAACAGGGGACCAGGAAACACCATATATTTT.

J is TRBJ2-3 and V is TRBV18; 8 positions match TRBD2. Germline CDR1 reads KGHSH; CDR2 reads LQKENI. The CDR3 has 16 residues. The J segment lost 4 bases and the V segment lost 3 bases, leaving 9 bases of the junction unmatched. As DNA, the CDR3 is TGTGCCAGCTCACCCGCGAGAGCGGGGGTGTCAGATACGCAGTATTTT. The encoded protein is CASSPARAGVSDTQYF.

The V gene is TRBV2, the J gene TRBJ2-2; 7 bases are shared with TRBD2. Trimming removed 7 bases from V and 3 bases from J; junction bases left unmatched: 8. Germline CDR1 and CDR2: SNHLY and FYNNEI. The CDR3 consists of 15 residues. The CDR3 spells CASKGGSGDTGELFF. As DNA, the CDR3 is TGTGCCAGCAAAGGCGGGAGCGGGGACACCGGGGAGCTGTTTTTT.

This clonotype has ten or more counts. This chain uses TRBV10-3 with TRBJ1-1; 9 bases agree with TRBD1. The CDR3 has 12 amino acids. V dropped 4 bases and J dropped 6; count of bases not matched to a gene: 0. Germline V lookup: CDR1 ENHRY, CDR2 SYGVKD. CDR3 coding DNA: TGTGCCATCAGTGGACAGGGGGCTGAAGCTTTCTTT. It yields the protein CAISGQGAEAFF.

This clonotype has just a few counts. The gene calls are TRBV7-9 and TRBJ2-2, with a tentative D call TRBD2 (5 bases). The ends were cut back, 1 base at V and 4 bases at J, with 7 bases in the middle. CDR3 length equals 14 residues. Germline loops: CDR1 SEHNR, CDR2 FQNEAQ (reference sequence). DNA of the CDR3: TGTGCCAGCAGCTTAGAGGCGGGCACCGGGGAGCTGTTTTTT. Residues: CASSLEAGTGELFF. Based on the CDR3 plus reference TRBV7-9 and TRBJ2-2, the full variable domain is DTGVSQNPRHKITKRGQNVTFRCDPISEHNRLYWYRQTLGQGPEFLTYFQNEAQLEKSRLLSDRFSAERPKGSFSTLEIQRTEQGDSAMYLCASSLEAGTGELFFGEGSRLTVL.

Many counts were recorded for this clonotype. V gene TRBV12-3 or TRBV12-4 combines with J gene TRBJ1-2; 7 bases are a match to TRBD1. The CDR3 is 13 amino acids. With V trimmed by 6 bases and J by 3 bases, 4 bases remained unmatched. DNA of the CDR3: TGTGCCAGCAGCTTCACAGGGGACTATGGCTACACCTTC. Protein: CASSFTGDYGYTF.

DNA of the CDR3: TGTGCCAGCAGCCAAGATCCCCCAGAAAACTATGGCTACACCTTC. Its protein is CASSQDPPENYGYTF. V and J are TRBV4-2 and TRBJ1-2; D ambiguous. Between the trimmed V and J ends, which lost 0 bases and 2 bases, there was a span of 10 bases. CDR3 length: 15 amino acids. CDR1 and CDR2 (germline): LGHNA, YNFKEQ.

The table lists this clonotype with a few counts. V gene TRBV7-9 combines with J gene TRBJ2-1; 11 bases match TRBD2. V lost 5 bases to trimming and J lost 2 bases; unmatched junction nucleotides: 5. Germline loops: CDR1 SEHNR, CDR2 FQNEAQ (reference sequence). The length of the CDR3 is 16 residues. The CDR3 sequence is CASSPRLAGPYNEQFF. In nucleotides, the CDR3 is TGTGCCAGCAGCCCAAGACTAGCGGGACCCTACAATGAGCAGTTCTTC. Drawing the rest from reference TRBV7-9 and TRBJ2-1, the complete variable domain is DTGVSQNPRHKITKRGQNVTFRCDPISEHNRLYWYRQTLGQGPEFLTYFQNEAQLEKSRLLSDRFSAERPKGSFSTLEIQRTEQGDSAMYLCASSPRLAGPYNEQFFGPGTRLTVL.

This clonotype was recorded a few times. This sequence joins TRBV20-1 and TRBJ2-6; 10 nucleotides match TRBD1. V lost 6 bases to trimming and J lost 1 base; unmatched junction nucleotides: 6. Germline lookup yields CDR1 DFQATT and CDR2 SNEGSKA (reference sequence). The CDR3 runs to 16 residues. The CDR3 nucleotides read TGCAGTGCGGCAGGACAGGGGGTGTCTGGGGCCAACGTCCTGACTTTC. Amino acids: CSAAGQGVSGANVLTF.

The J gene is TRBJ2-1, the V gene TRBV3-1; D is perhaps TRBD1 or TRBD2 (5 bases each). The CDR3 is 11 residues long. Germline V CDR1 and CDR2: LGHDT, YNNKEL (reference sequence). V gave up 8 bases and J gave up 8 bases, with 10 bases separating them. CDR3: CASRGIDEQFF. Written as DNA, the CDR3 is TGTGCCAGCCGGGGCATAGATGAGCAGTTCTTC.

The V gene is TRBV4-3, the J gene TRBJ2-1; 7 positions agree with TRBD2. CDR1 and CDR2 (germline): LGHNA, YSLEER. J gave up 3 bases and V 0 bases, and 11 bases lay outside the gene matches. The CDR3 consists of 18 residues. In DNA, the CDR3 is TGCGCCAGCAGCCAAGATTGGGAGGGGATGGGGGGCTACAATGAGCAGTTCTTC. Translation gives CASSQDWEGMGGYNEQFF.

The chain has TRBV5-1 and TRBJ2-5, with D perhaps matching TRBD1 or TRBD2 (6 bases each). With 5 bases removed from V and 2 bases from J, the gap between germline ends came to 13 bases. CDR1 is SGHRS, CDR2 YFSETQ, per germline. This CDR3 spans 14 amino acids. The CDR3 DNA is TGCGCCAGCAGTCCCCAGGGGAGGCAAGAGACCCAGTACTTC. Its translation: CASSPQGRQETQYF.

The V call is TRBV6-2 or TRBV6-3, the J call TRBJ2-3; 10 bases are a match to TRBD2. Germline CDR1 reads MNHEY; CDR2 reads SVGEGT. With V trimmed by 2 bases and J by 2 bases, 7 bases remained unmatched. CDR3 length: 17 amino acids. Here the CDR3 reads CASSYQGLAVITDTQYF. CDR3 nucleotides: TGTGCCAGCAGTTACCAAGGACTAGCGGTTATCACAGATACGCAGTATTTT.